This T cell receptor beta chain was recovered during a study of cytomegalovirus exposure and HLA in healthy donors. Turning to the study itself: Previous work identified 120 million or so unique TCR beta sequences from approximately 190 million T cells.

About this clone itself: Its antigen is currently unknown.

Primers for the PCR totalled 60 Vbeta and 13 Jbeta. Per the original data handling: As a later analysis found, there were roughly 80 million unique TCR beta chains, of which around 9.9 million were shared. Assay used: immunoSEQ multiplex PCR; TCRdb lists only in-frame clones, some missing. The DNA gave D and trimming, while V, J and clone size come from that table. The table has about 60,000 clones, around 87% seen once; the top ten hold 1.4%. Notes on the study in general: Available immune exposure information was restricted to CMV serostatus only.

The sequenced sample consisted of PBMCs. This receptor was obtained from a man aged 18 to 30 in good health and CMV-seronegative.

The CDR3 DNA reads as TGTGCCAGCAGTCCGGCGGGGGGAACTGAAGCTTTCTTT. Translated: CASSPAGGTEAFF. The chain couples TRBV28 to TRBJ1-1; tentatively, D is TRBD1 (5 bases). Germline CDR1 and CDR2: MDHEN and SYDVKM. This CDR3 has 13 residues. The ends were cut back, 5 bases at V and 5 bases at J, with 12 bases in the middle.